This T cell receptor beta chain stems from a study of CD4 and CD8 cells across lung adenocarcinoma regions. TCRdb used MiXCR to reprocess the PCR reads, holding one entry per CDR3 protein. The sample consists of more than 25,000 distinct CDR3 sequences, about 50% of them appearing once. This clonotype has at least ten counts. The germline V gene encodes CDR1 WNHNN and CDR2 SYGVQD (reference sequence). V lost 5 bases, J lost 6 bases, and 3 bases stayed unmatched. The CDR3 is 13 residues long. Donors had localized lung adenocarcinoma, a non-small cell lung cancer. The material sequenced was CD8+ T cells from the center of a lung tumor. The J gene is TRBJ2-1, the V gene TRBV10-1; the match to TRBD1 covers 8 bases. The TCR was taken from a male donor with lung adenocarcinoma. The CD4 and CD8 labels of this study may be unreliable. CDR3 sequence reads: CASSRTGSNEQFF. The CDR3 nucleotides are TGCGCCAGCAGTAGGACAGGGTCCAATGAGCAGTTCTTC.